Included here is one T cell receptor (beta chain) sequence, with context. TCRdb re-analysed the RT-PCR reads in MiXCR, keeping a single row per CDR3 protein. Altogether about a million distinct CDR3 sequences are present, around 17% being singletons, with the ten largest covering 5% to 7.5%. Per germline, CDR1 MNHEY and CDR2 SVGAGI. CDR3 length: 17 residues. The trim removed 0 bases at V and 6 bases at J, leaving 8 bases unmatched. This entry is derived from a study of patients and donors after allogeneic stem cell transplantation. Sequencing input: blood, either unsorted or a sorted T cell fraction (not recorded which). This clonotype was sampled from a human donor who was either an allogeneic HSCT recipient or a stem cell or donor lymphocyte infusion donor (not recorded which). It is not recorded whose cells these are; they may come from a transplant donor. This chain joins TRBV6-5 and TRBJ2-4; TRBD1 matches 10 bases. The chain's CDR3 is CASSYSAGTGVGNIQYF. In nucleotides, the CDR3 is TGTGCCAGCAGTTACTCAGCTGGGACAGGGGTGGGAAACATTCAGTACTTC.